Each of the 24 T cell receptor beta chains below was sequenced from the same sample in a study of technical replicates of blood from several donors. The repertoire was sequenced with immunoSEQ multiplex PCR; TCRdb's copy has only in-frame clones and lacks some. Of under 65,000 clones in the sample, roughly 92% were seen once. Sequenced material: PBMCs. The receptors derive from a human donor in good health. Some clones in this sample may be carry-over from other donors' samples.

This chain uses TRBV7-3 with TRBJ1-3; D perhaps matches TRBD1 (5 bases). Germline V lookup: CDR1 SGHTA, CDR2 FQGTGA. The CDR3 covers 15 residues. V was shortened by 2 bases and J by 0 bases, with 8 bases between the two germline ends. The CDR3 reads CASSLAGGSGNTIYF. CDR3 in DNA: TGTGCCAGCAGCTTAGCCGGGGGCTCTGGAAACACCATATATTTT. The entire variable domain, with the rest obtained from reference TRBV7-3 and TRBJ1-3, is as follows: GAGVSQTPSNKVTEKGKYVELRCDPISGHTALYWYRQSLGQGPEFLIYFQGTGAADDSGLPNDRFFAVRPEGSVSTLKIQRTERGDSAVYLCASSLAGGSGNTIYFGEGSWLTVV.

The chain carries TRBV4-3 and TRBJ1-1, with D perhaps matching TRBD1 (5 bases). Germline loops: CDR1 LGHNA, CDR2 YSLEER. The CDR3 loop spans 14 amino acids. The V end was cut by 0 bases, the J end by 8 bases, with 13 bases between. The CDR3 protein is CASSQDLGGREAFF. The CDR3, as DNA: TGCGCCAGCAGCCAAGATCTTGGGGGGAGGGAAGCTTTCTTT.

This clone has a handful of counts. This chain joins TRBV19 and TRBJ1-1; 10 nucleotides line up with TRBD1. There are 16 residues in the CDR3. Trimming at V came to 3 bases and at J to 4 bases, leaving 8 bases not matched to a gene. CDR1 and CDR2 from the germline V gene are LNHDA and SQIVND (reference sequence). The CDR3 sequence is CASSIKTGGGGTEAFF. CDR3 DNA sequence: TGTGCCAGTAGTATTAAGACAGGGGGCGGTGGCACTGAAGCTTTCTTT.

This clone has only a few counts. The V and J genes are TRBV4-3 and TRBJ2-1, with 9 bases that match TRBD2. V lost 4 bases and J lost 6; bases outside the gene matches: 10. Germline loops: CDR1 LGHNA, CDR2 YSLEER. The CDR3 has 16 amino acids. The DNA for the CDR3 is TGCGCCAGCAGCCGCTTAGCGGGGGAGAGATCCAATGAGCAGTTCTTC. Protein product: CASSRLAGERSNEQFF.

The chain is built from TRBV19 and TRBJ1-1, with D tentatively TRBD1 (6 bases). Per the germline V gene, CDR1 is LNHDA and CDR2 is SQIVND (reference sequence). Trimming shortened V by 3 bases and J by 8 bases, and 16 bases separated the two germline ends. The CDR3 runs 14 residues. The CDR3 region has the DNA TGTGCCAGTAGTATTTCCCTGGGACACAGGGAAGCTTTCTTT. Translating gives CASSISLGHREAFF. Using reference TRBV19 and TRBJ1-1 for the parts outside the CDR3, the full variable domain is DGGITQSPKYLFRKEGQNVTLSCEQNLNHDAMYWYRQDPGQGLRLIYYSQIVNDFQKGDIAEGYSVSREKKESFPLTVTSAQKNPTAFYLCASSISLGHREAFFGQGTRLTVV.

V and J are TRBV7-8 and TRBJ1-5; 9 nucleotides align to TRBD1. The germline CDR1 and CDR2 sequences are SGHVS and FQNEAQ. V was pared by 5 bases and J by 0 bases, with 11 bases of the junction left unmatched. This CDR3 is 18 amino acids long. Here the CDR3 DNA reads TGTGCCAGCAGCCCCCGGGCCGGGACAGGGTATAGCAATCAGCCCCAGCATTTT. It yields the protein CASSPRAGTGYSNQPQHF.

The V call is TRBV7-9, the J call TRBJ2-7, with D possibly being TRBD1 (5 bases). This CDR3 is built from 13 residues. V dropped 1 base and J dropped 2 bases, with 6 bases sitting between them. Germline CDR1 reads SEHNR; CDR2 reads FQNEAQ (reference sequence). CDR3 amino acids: CASSLGTTYEQYF. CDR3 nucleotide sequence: TGTGCCAGCAGCTTAGGGACAACCTACGAGCAGTACTTC.

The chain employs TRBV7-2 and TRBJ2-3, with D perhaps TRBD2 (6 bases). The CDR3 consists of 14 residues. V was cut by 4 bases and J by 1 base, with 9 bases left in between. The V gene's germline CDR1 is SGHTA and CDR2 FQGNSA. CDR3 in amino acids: CASSWGLRTDTQYF. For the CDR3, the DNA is TGTGCCAGCAGCTGGGGACTTCGCACAGATACGCAGTATTTT.

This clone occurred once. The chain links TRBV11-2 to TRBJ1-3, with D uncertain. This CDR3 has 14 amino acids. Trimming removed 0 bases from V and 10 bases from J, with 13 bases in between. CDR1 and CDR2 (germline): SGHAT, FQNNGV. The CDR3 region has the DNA TGTGCCAGCAGCTTAGAGTTTTCGACGGGGACCATATATTTT. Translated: CASSLEFSTGTIYF.

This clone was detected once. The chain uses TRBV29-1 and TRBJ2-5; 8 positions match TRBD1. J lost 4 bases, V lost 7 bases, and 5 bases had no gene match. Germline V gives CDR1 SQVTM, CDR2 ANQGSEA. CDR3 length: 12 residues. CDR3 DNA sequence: TGCAGCGGCGACAGGGGAGGAGAGACCCAGTACTTC. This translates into CSGDRGGETQYF.

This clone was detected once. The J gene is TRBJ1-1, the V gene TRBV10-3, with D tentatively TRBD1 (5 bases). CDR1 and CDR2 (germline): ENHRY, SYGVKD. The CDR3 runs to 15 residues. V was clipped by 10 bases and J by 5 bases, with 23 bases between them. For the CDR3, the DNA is TGTGCCACACTACCTCAACCGACAGCCGGAACTGAAGCTTTCTTT. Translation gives CATLPQPTAGTEAFF.

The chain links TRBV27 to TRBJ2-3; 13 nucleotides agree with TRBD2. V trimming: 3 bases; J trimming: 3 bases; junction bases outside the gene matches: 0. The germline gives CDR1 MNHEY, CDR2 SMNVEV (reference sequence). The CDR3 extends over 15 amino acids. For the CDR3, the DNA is TGTGCCAGCAGTTTGACTAGCGGGAGGACAGATACGCAGTATTTT. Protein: CASSLTSGRTDTQYF.

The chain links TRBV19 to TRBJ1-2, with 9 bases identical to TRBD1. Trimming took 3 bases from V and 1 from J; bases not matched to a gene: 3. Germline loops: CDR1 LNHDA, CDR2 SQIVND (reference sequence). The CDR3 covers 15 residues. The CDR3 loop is CASSIPGQGNYGYTF. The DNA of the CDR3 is TGTGCCAGTAGTATTCCGGGACAGGGTAACTATGGCTACACCTTC.

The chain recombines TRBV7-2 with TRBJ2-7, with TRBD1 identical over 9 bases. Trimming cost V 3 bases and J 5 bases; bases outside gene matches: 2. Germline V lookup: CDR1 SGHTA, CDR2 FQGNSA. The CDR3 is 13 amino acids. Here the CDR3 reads CASSFDRGDEQYF. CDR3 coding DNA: TGTGCCAGCAGCTTCGACAGGGGGGACGAGCAGTACTTC.

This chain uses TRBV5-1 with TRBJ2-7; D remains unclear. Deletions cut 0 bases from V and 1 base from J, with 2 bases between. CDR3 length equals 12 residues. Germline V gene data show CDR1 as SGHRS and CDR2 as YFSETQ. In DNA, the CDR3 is TGCGCCAGCAGCTTGGTATCCTACGAGCAGTACTTC. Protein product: CASSLVSYEQYF.

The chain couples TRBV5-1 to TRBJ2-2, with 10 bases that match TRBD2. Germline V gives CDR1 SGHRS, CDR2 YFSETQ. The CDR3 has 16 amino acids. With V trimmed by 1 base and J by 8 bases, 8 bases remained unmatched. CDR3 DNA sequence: TGCGCCAGCAGCTTGATCCCTAGCGGGAGTATAGGGGAGCTGTTTTTT. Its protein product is CASSLIPSGSIGELFF.

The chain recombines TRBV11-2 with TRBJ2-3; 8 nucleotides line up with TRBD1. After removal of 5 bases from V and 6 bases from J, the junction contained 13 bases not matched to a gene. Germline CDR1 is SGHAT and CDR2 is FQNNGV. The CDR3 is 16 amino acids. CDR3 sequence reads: CASSPGQGRIRDTQYF. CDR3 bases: TGTGCCAGCAGCCCAGGACAGGGTAGGATAAGGGATACGCAGTATTTT.

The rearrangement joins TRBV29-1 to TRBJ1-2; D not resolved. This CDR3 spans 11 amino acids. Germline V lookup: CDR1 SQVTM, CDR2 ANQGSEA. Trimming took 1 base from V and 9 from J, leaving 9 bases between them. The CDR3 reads CSVEVQRRYTF. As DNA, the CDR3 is TGCAGCGTTGAAGTCCAGAGGCGCTACACCTTC.

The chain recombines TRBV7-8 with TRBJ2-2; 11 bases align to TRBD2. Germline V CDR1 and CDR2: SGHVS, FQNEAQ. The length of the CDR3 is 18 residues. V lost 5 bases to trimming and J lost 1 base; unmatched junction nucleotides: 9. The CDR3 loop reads CASSTRLGTSGNTGELFF. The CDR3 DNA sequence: TGTGCCAGCAGCACCCGCCTGGGGACTAGCGGGAACACCGGGGAGCTGTTTTTT.

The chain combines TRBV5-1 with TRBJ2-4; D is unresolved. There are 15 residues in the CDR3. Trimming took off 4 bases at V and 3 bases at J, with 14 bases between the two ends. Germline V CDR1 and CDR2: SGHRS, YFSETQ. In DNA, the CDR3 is TGCGCCAGCAGCCTCCTGGGCACCCTCAAAAACATTCAGTACTTC. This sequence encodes CASSLLGTLKNIQYF. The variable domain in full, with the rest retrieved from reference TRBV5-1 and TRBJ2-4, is KAGVTQTPRYLIKTRGQQVTLSCSPISGHRSVSWYQQTPGQGLQFLFEYFSETQRNKGNFPGRFSGRQFSNSRSEMNVSTLELGDSALYLCASSLLGTLKNIQYFGAGTRLSVL.

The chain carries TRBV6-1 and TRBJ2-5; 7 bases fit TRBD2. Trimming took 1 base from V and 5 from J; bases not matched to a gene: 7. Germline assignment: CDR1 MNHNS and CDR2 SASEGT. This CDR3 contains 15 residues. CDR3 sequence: CASSEGEGRAETQYF. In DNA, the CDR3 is TGTGCCAGCAGTGAAGGGGAGGGAAGGGCGGAGACCCAGTACTTC.

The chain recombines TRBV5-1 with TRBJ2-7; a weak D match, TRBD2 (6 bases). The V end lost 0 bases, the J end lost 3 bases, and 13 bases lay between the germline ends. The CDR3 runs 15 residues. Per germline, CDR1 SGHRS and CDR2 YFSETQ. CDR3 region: CASSLEAGLVYEQYF. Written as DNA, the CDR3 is TGCGCCAGCAGCTTGGAGGCGGGGCTAGTCTACGAGCAGTACTTC.

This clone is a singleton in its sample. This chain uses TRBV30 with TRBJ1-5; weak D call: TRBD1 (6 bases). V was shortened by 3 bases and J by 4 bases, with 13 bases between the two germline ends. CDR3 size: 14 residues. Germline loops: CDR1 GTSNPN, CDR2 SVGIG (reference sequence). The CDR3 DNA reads TGTGCCTGGAGCGGAACAGGGTGGAATCAGCCCCAGCATTTT. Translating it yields CAWSGTGWNQPQHF.

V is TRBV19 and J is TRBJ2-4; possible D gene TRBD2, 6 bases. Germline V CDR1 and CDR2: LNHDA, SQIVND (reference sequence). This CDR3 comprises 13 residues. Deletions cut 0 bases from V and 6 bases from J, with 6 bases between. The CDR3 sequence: CASSIDGGNIQYF. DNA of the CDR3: TGTGCCAGTAGTATAGACGGGGGAAACATTCAGTACTTC.